This T cell receptor (beta chain) was sequenced during a study of OX40 agonist ivuxolimab in advanced cancers. Study results and limitations: Near-lowest levels of clonal expansion characterized partial responders at 0.1-3.0 mg/kg. At doses 0.1 to 3.0 mg/kg, CD4+ and CD8+ clones expanded.

About this clone: Its antigen remains unidentified.

Profiled with immunoSEQ multiplex PCR; TCRdb holds only in-frame clones, not every one. Of more than 80,000 clones detected, roughly nine tenths appear once; the ten largest clones hold approximately 0.52%. The receptor's source is an adult with an advanced solid tumor such as melanoma, head and neck, liver or kidney cancer. The sample in question was CD4+ or CD8+ T cells sorted from blood, obtained in a trial of the OX40 agonist ivuxolimab.

The CDR3 protein is CASSMAREGETQYF. Written as DNA, the CDR3 is TGTGCCAGTAGTATGGCCAGGGAAGGGGAGACCCAGTACTTC. V and J are TRBV19 and TRBJ2-5, with D possibly being TRBD1 (5 bases). There are 14 residues in the CDR3. The V end lost 3 bases, the J end lost 5 bases, and 13 bases lay between the germline ends. CDR1 LNHDA and CDR2 SQIVND come from the germline V gene (reference sequence). Full variable domain (remainder filled in from reference TRBV19 and TRBJ2-5): DGGITQSPKYLFRKEGQNVTLSCEQNLNHDAMYWYRQDPGQGLRLIYYSQIVNDFQKGDIAEGYSVSREKKESFPLTVTSAQKNPTAFYLCASSMAREGETQYFGPGTRLLVL.